This T cell receptor (beta chain) comes out of a study of T cells in Graves' hyperthyroidism and ophthalmopathy. With 3 bases removed from V and 1 base from J, the gap between germline ends came to 15 bases. The germline V gene encodes CDR1 SGDLS and CDR2 YYNGEE. This CDR3 is 16 amino acids long. PBMCs were obtained from 9.5 to 10 ml fresh peripheral blood. This clonotype was detected a few times. What it recognizes is unknown. RNA transcripts provided the source from which TCR beta CDR3 regions were amplified. With the HTBI primer set, the TCR CDR3 went through a first round of RT-PCR. MiXCR, applied by TCRdb to the multiplex PCR reads, yields one record per CDR3 protein. The sample lists around 500,000 distinct CDR3 sequences, approximately 15% occurring once. Study conclusions and caveats: Most clonotypes expanded in the thyroid (above 0.001) were also present in blood. Ophthalmopathy was model-predicted a median about six months pre-onset.

This clonotype was sampled from a woman aged 18-35 years with Graves' hyperthyroidism. The sample comprised blood. The chain couples TRBV9 to TRBJ2-3; D is unclear. CDR3 bases: TGTGCCAGCAGCGCACCCCTGCGGATGGGCACAGATACGCAGTATTTT. Its translation: CASSAPLRMGTDTQYF. Filled out from reference TRBV9 and TRBJ2-3, the complete variable domain reads DSGVTQTPKHLITATGQRVTLRCSPRSGDLSVYWYQQSLDQGLQFLIQYYNGEERAKGNILERFSAQQFPDLHSELNLSSLELGDSALYFCASSAPLRMGTDTQYFGPGTRLTVL.